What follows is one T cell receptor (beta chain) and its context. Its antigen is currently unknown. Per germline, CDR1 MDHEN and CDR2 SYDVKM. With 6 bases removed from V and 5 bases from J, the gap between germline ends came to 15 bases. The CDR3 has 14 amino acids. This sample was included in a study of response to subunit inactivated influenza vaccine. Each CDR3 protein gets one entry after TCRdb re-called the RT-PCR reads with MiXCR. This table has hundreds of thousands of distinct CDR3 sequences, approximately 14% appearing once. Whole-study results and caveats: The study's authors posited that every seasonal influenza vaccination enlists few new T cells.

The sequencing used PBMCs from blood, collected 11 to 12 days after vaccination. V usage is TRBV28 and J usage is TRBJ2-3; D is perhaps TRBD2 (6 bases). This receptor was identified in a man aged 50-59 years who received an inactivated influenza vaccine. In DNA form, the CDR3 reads TGTGCCAGCAGCCTGACTAGTTCTGTAGATACGCAGTATTTT. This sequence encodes CASSLTSSVDTQYF. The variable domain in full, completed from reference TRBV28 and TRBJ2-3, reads DVKVTQSSRYLVKRTGEKVFLECVQDMDHENMFWYRQDPGLGLRLIYFSYDVKMKEKGDIPEGYSVSREKKERFSLILESASTNQTSMYLCASSLTSSVDTQYFGPGTRLTVL.